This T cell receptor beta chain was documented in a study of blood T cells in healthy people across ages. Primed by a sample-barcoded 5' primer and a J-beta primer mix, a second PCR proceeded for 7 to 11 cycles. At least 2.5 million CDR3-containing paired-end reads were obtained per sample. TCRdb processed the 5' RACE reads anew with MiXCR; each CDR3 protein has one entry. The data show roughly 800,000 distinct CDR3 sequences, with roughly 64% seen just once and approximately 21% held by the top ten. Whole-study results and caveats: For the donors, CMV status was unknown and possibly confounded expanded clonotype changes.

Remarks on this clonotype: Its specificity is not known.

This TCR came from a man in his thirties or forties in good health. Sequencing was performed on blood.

CDR3 sequence (DNA): TGTGCCAGCAGCTTCCTTGTGGAGCAGTTCTTC. Residues: CASSFLVEQFF. The chain uses TRBV7-2 and TRBJ2-1; D unclear. The CDR3 has 11 residues. Per germline, CDR1 SGHTA and CDR2 FQGNSA. V was clipped by 3 bases and J by 10 bases, with 7 bases between them.